This T cell receptor (beta chain) was sequenced in a study of CD8 T cells in Susac syndrome. Study summary: Each patient with Susac syndrome, at the time of blood draw, was therapy-naive, on corticosteroids, or on intravenous immunoglobulin alone.

The RNA, about 0.45 to 1 ug, was put through reverse transcription using random hexamers. TCRdb re-called the immunoSEQ multiplex PCR reads through MiXCR, storing one row per CDR3 protein. The sample has more than 65,000 distinct CDR3 sequences, just under 95% seen once. Negative isolation was applied to CD8+ and CD4+ T cells, and FACS enrichment was applied to TEMRA cells. CDR3 length: 17 amino acids. Germline lookup yields CDR1 LGHNA and CDR2 YNFKEQ. The V gene lost 0 bases and the J gene lost 0 bases, with 9 bases spanning the gap. This clonotype originated in a human donor with Susac syndrome. Sequences were obtained from CD8+ T cells from PBMCs. The chain employs TRBV4-2 and TRBJ2-6; no definite D call. The CDR3 is CASSQETSFSGANVLTF. CDR3 bases: TGTGCCAGCAGCCAAGAAACGAGTTTCTCTGGGGCCAACGTCCTGACTTTC.